One sample yielded the 20 T cell receptor beta chains listed below, sequenced in a study of blood T cell repertoires in COVID-19. Method: immunoSEQ multiplex PCR; TCRdb's copy keeps in-frame clones and lacks some. The sample carries 65,000 to 70,000 clones, 60% to 80% recorded once. The sequenced material came from peripheral blood. The receptors come from a man in his 60s with acute or convalescent COVID-19.

This clone was picked up one time. The chain links TRBV3-1 (or the pseudogene TRBV3-2) to TRBJ2-6, with D possibly matching TRBD1 (6 bases). The CDR3 is 15 amino acids. From germline, CDR1 is LGHDT and CDR2 YNNKEL (reference sequence). Between the trimmed V and J ends, which lost 1 base and 2 bases, there was a span of 6 bases. Here the CDR3 reads CASSQGTAGANVLTF. The CDR3, as DNA: TGTGCCAGCAGCCAAGGGACAGCTGGGGCCAACGTCCTGACTTTC.

The V and J genes are TRBV19 and TRBJ1-2; 7 bases are a match to TRBD1. Germline loops: CDR1 LNHDA, CDR2 SQIVND (reference sequence). The CDR3 is 16 amino acids. V lost 6 bases to trimming and J lost 5 bases; unmatched junction nucleotides: 15. CDR3 protein: CASSDRSRGRRYGYTF. CDR3 DNA sequence: TGTGCCAGTAGCGACCGGTCAAGGGGGCGGCGTTATGGCTACACCTTC.

This clone was counted a single time. The rearrangement uses TRBV19 and TRBJ2-1, with D perhaps TRBD1 (5 bases). Trimming took 7 bases from V and 6 from J, leaving 19 bases between them. The CDR3 runs to 15 residues. The germline gives CDR1 LNHDA, CDR2 SQIVND (reference sequence). For the CDR3, the DNA is TGTGCCAGTAAGAAGTATCTCAGGGCCCCCAATGAGCAGTTCTTC. Its protein is CASKKYLRAPNEQFF.

The chain links TRBV5-4 to TRBJ2-2; D remains ambiguous. V was clipped by 0 bases and J by 5 bases, with 8 bases between them. The CDR3 is 14 residues long. Germline assignment: CDR1 SGHNT and CDR2 YYREEE (reference sequence). The CDR3 sequence: CASSLGSLTGELFF. DNA of the CDR3: TGTGCCAGCAGCTTGGGTAGTTTGACCGGGGAGCTGTTTTTT.

In its sample, this clone was seen a few times. The CDR3 region has the DNA TGTGCCAGCAGTCCCTTTGGCATGTCAGAGACCCAGTACTTC. It yields the protein CASSPFGMSETQYF. This chain links TRBV6-2 or TRBV6-3 with TRBJ2-5; unclear D gene. The germline V gene encodes CDR1 MNHEY and CDR2 SVGEGT. Deletions cut 5 bases from V and 4 bases from J, with 14 bases between. This CDR3 spans 14 amino acids.

The V gene is TRBV6-1, the J gene TRBJ1-3; 10 bases are a match to TRBD1. The germline gives CDR1 MNHNS, CDR2 SASEGT. The CDR3 is 18 residues long. V gave up 2 bases and J gave up 0 bases; unmatched junction bases: 7. In DNA form, the CDR3 reads TGTGCCAGCAGTGAACGGGGACAGGGGACCAGCTCTGGAAACACCATATATTTT. Translated, it gives CASSERGQGTSSGNTIYF.

The chain joins TRBV7-2 to TRBJ2-7, with 7 bases matching TRBD1. Germline values: CDR1 SGHTA, CDR2 FQGNSA. J was trimmed by 1 base and V by 6 bases; bases with no gene match: 9. The CDR3 extends over 15 amino acids. The CDR3: CASSPLPGQSYEQYF. The CDR3 nucleotides read TGTGCCAGCAGTCCACTCCCGGGACAGTCCTACGAGCAGTACTTC. Combining the CDR3 with reference TRBV7-2 and TRBJ2-7 gives the whole variable domain GAGVSQSPSNKVTEKGKDVELRCDPISGHTALYWYRQSLGQGLEFLIYFQGNSAPDKSGLPSDRFSAERTGGSVSTLTIQRTQQEDSAVYLCASSPLPGQSYEQYFGPGTRLTVT.

The V call is TRBV6-6, the J call TRBJ2-2, with TRBD2 as a possible D gene (5 bases). From germline, CDR1 is MNHNY and CDR2 SVGAGI (reference sequence). The germline V and J ends were trimmed by 7 bases and 4 bases, with 13 bases remaining between them. The CDR3 covers 14 residues. This CDR3 is CASIGLGSTGELFF. The CDR3 coding sequence is TGTGCCAGCATCGGACTGGGGAGCACCGGGGAGCTGTTTTTT.

The rearrangement links TRBV7-2 to TRBJ1-1, with a weak D call TRBD1 (6 bases). This CDR3 comprises 13 residues. V gave up 5 bases and J gave up 11 bases, with 18 bases separating them. Per germline, CDR1 SGHTA and CDR2 FQGNSA. The CDR3, as DNA: TGTGCCAGCAGCCCCGGACAGAGCCCCGGGGCTTTCTTT. Its translation: CASSPGQSPGAFF.

This chain connects TRBV19 to TRBJ2-7, with D maybe TRBD1 (6 bases). This CDR3 region has 15 residues. Germline V lookup: CDR1 LNHDA, CDR2 SQIVND (reference sequence). Trimming shortened V by 1 base and J by 3 bases, and 13 bases separated the two germline ends. In DNA, the CDR3 is TGTGCCAGTAGTATAGGGGCAGGGGCGAGCTACGAGCAGTACTTC. It codes for CASSIGAGASYEQYF.

V usage is TRBV4-1 and J usage is TRBJ2-2, with D uncertain. Germline CDR1 reads MGHRA; CDR2 reads YSYEKL. This CDR3 comprises 16 residues. V was trimmed by 4 bases and J by 3 bases, leaving 15 bases between them. The CDR3 region has the DNA TGCGCCAGCAGCCGCCACCGAGGATCGGACACCGGGGAGCTGTTTTTT. Translation gives CASSRHRGSDTGELFF.

The chain employs TRBV4-3 and TRBJ2-5, with TRBD1 matching 9 bases. CDR1 LGHNA and CDR2 YSLEER come from the germline V gene. Unmatched junction bases numbered 6, after V lost 4 bases and J lost 3 bases. CDR3 size: 15 residues. CDR3 sequence: CASSPGTGPKETQYF. The CDR3 coding sequence is TGCGCCAGCAGCCCCGGGACAGGGCCTAAAGAGACCCAGTACTTC.

This clone was seen more than once but under ten times. The genes are TRBV7-9 and TRBJ2-1; possibly TRBD1 for D (6 bases). CDR1 and CDR2 (germline): SEHNR, FQNEAQ (reference sequence). This CDR3 spans 15 amino acids. The V gene lost 5 bases and the J gene lost 4 bases, with 15 bases spanning the gap. CDR3 protein: CASSASQGQYNEQFF. CDR3 in DNA: TGTGCCAGCAGCGCCAGCCAGGGACAATACAATGAGCAGTTCTTC.

This clone was detected once. The genes are TRBV7-6 and TRBJ1-1; D uncertain. Germline values: CDR1 SGHVS, CDR2 FNYEAQ. The CDR3 is 18 amino acids. The V end lost 5 bases, the J end lost 1 base, and 23 bases lay between the germline ends. The CDR3 region has the DNA TGTGCCAGCAGCCTTCACGGACTTTACCTCCGGGGGAACACTGAAGCTTTCTTT. Its protein product is CASSLHGLYLRGNTEAFF.

This chain joins TRBV12-3 or TRBV12-4 and TRBJ2-1, with unresolved D. The V gene lost 5 bases and the J gene lost 6 bases, with 11 bases spanning the gap. The CDR3 consists of 13 residues. The CDR3 reads CASSRRETNEQFF. For the CDR3, the DNA is TGTGCCAGCAGTCGGAGAGAAACCAATGAGCAGTTCTTC.

CDR3 residues: CASSLGSGGRPYNEQFF. The CDR3 DNA follows: TGTGCCAGCAGCTTAGGTAGCGGGGGGAGACCCTACAATGAGCAGTTCTTC. The chain employs TRBV7-8 and TRBJ2-1, with 10 bases fitting TRBD2. CDR1 and CDR2 from the germline V gene are SGHVS and FQNEAQ. The CDR3 extends over 17 amino acids. Trimming cost V 1 base and J 2 bases; bases outside gene matches: 5.

This rearrangement joins TRBV10-1 to TRBJ2-7, with 10 bases matching TRBD1. The CDR3 is 14 amino acids. Germline V lookup: CDR1 WNHNN, CDR2 SYGVQD (reference sequence). J lost 0 bases, V lost 7 bases, and 3 bases had no gene match. The chain's CDR3 is CASIRTGGSYEQYF. CDR3 nucleotide sequence: TGCGCCAGCATCCGGACAGGGGGCTCCTACGAGCAGTACTTC.

The chain uses TRBV2 and TRBJ2-3, with TRBD2 matching over 8 bases. Looked up from germline, CDR1 is SNHLY and CDR2 is FYNNEI. V lost 9 bases to trimming and J lost 0 bases; unmatched junction nucleotides: 5. The CDR3 covers 14 residues. CDR3 sequence: CASTGGPSTDTQYF. The CDR3 nucleotides are TGTGCCAGTACGGGGGGGCCTAGCACAGATACGCAGTATTTT.

The V call is TRBV6-4, the J call TRBJ2-2, with TRBD2 as a possible D gene (6 bases). The CDR3 consists of 17 residues. The V end lost 6 bases, the J end lost 1 base, and 18 bases lay between the germline ends. Per the germline V gene, CDR1 is MRHNA and CDR2 is SNTAGT. CDR3 DNA: TGTGCCAGCAGGGCCCGACTGTCGGGGGAGAACACCGGGGAGCTGTTTTTT. The encoded protein is CASRARLSGENTGELFF.

This chain uses TRBV11-2 with TRBJ2-3; 7 bases map to TRBD2. The length of the CDR3 is 14 residues. Losses at the gene ends were 5 bases for V and 2 bases for J; bases not matched to a gene: 4. Per germline, CDR1 SGHAT and CDR2 FQNNGV. In DNA form, the CDR3 reads TGTGCCAGCAGCCCCAGGGACTACACAGATACGCAGTATTTT. It codes for CASSPRDYTDTQYF.